The T cell receptor beta chain under discussion was sequenced for a study of cytomegalovirus exposure and HLA in healthy donors. Concerning this clone itself: Its target is not known.

The primer mix had 60 Vbeta and 13 Jbeta primers. Using immunoSEQ multiplex PCR, the repertoire was profiled, and TCRdb retains in-frame clones only, with some absent. This listing includes tens of thousands of clones. The V and J ends lost 2 bases and 4 bases, in that order; junction bases with no gene match: 8. The CDR3 totals 16 residues. The germline V gene has CDR1 LNHNV and CDR2 YYDKDF (reference sequence). Study results and caveats: It was about 180 TCR beta chains that were listed as cytomegalovirus-associated. Immune exposure information available was restricted to CMV serostatus. In most subjects, TCR beta sequences reportedly gave accurate predictions of HLA-A and HLA-B alleles.

The receptor was derived from a woman aged 25 to 39 in good health and CMV-seronegative. This chain links TRBV15 with TRBJ2-3, with TRBD2 matching 8 bases. The specimen sequenced was PBMCs. The DNA of the CDR3 is TGTGCCACCAGCAGAATAACCAGCGGGGGCGCAGATACGCAGTATTTT. Its protein product is CATSRITSGGADTQYF.